These 5 T cell receptor beta chains were all obtained from the same sample, sequenced in a study of shared clonotypes between healthy human individuals. CD8 cells regarded as naive lacked CD45RO, were positively chosen for CCR7, and omitted terminally differentiated effector memory CD45RA+ cells. Method: immunoSEQ multiplex PCR; TCRdb's copy keeps in-frame clones and lacks some. This table holds millions of clones, roughly 91% found once. The sequencing sample was made of naive CD8+ T cells from PBMCs. The receptors shown here come from a man between 18 and 29 years old in good health. Some clones in this sample may be carry-over from other donors' samples.

The chain employs TRBV10-2 and TRBJ2-1, with a weak D call TRBD2 (6 bases). The CDR3 is 16 residues long. V was cut by 0 bases and J by 4 bases, with 13 bases left in between. Germline assignment: CDR1 WSHSY and CDR2 SAAADI. This chain's CDR3 is CASSESGGGGYNEQFF. The CDR3 nucleotides are TGCGCCAGCAGTGAGTCGGGAGGTGGGGGATACAATGAGCAGTTCTTC.

The V gene is TRBV11-2, the J gene TRBJ2-2; D possibly corresponds to TRBD1 (5 bases). The germline V gene encodes CDR1 SGHAT and CDR2 FQNNGV. V was trimmed by 7 bases and J by 0 bases, leaving 9 bases between them. CDR3 length equals 14 residues. The CDR3 DNA reads TGTGCCAGCACCGGACACCCGAACACCGGGGAGCTGTTTTTT. Its translation: CASTGHPNTGELFF.

V is TRBV5-1 and J is TRBJ2-3; TRBD1 aligns across 12 bases. J gave up 4 bases and V 2 bases, and 5 bases lay outside the gene matches. Germline assignment: CDR1 SGHRS and CDR2 YFSETQ. There are 16 residues in the CDR3. The DNA of the CDR3 is TGCGCCAGCAGCTTCCAGGGACAGGGGGCCTCAGATACGCAGTATTTT. Amino acids: CASSFQGQGASDTQYF. The full variable domain, completed using reference TRBV5-1 and TRBJ2-3, is KAGVTQTPRYLIKTRGQQVTLSCSPISGHRSVSWYQQTPGQGLQFLFEYFSETQRNKGNFPGRFSGRQFSNSRSEMNVSTLELGDSALYLCASSFQGQGASDTQYFGPGTRLTVL.

The chain combines TRBV9 with TRBJ2-5, with TRBD2 matching over 11 bases. The CDR3 sequence is 15 residues long. The germline gives CDR1 SGDLS, CDR2 YYNGEE. The junction had 5 bases not matched to a gene; V was cut back by 3 bases and J by 4 bases. CDR3: CASSEGLAVRETQYF. The CDR3 bases are TGTGCCAGCAGCGAGGGACTAGCGGTAAGAGAGACCCAGTACTTC. Using reference TRBV9 and TRBJ2-5 for the parts outside the CDR3, the full variable domain is DSGVTQTPKHLITATGQRVTLRCSPRSGDLSVYWYQQSLDQGLQFLIQYYNGEERAKGNILERFSAQQFPDLHSELNLSSLELGDSALYFCASSEGLAVRETQYFGPGTRLLVL.

The chain couples TRBV27 to TRBJ1-2, with 7 positions matching TRBD1. V was clipped by 3 bases and J by 4 bases; unmatched bases: 8. Germline lookup yields CDR1 MNHEY and CDR2 SMNVEV (reference sequence). The CDR3 spans 15 residues. The CDR3 DNA reads TGTGCCAGCAGTTTTGCGGAGGGGGCGGTCTATGGCTACACCTTC. Translated, it gives CASSFAEGAVYGYTF.